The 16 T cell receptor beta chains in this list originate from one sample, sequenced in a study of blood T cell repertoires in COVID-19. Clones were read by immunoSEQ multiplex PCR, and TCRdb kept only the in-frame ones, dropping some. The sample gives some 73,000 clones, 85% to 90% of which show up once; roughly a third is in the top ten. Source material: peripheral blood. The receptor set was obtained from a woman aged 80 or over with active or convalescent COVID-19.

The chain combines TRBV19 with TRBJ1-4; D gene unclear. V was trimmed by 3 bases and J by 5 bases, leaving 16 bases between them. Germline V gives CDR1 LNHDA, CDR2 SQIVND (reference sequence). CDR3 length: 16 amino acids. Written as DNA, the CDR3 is TGTGCCAGTAGTATTACCGGGAGGTCTGTGAATGAAAAACTGTTTTTT. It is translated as CASSITGRSVNEKLFF.

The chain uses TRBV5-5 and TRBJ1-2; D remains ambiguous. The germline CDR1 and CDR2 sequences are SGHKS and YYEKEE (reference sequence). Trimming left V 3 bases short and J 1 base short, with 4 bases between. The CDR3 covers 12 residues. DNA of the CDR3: TGTGCCAGCAGCTCGCGTAACTATGGCTACACCTTC. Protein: CASSSRNYGYTF.

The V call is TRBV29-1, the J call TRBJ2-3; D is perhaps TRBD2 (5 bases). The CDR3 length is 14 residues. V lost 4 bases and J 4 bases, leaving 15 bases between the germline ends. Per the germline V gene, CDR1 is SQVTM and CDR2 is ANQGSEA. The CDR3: CSVVVSPGADTQYF. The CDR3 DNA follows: TGCAGCGTTGTTGTGTCCCCCGGGGCAGATACGCAGTATTTT.

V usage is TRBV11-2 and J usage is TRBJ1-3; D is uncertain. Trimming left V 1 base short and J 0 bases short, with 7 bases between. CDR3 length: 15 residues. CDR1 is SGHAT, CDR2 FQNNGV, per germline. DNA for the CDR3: TGTGCCAGCAGCTTAGGTAGGAGCTCTGGAAACACCATATATTTT. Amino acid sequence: CASSLGRSSGNTIYF.

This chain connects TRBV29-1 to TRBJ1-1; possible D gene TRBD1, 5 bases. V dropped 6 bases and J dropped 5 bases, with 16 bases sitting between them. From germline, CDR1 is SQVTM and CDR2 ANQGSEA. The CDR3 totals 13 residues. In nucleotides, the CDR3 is TGCAGCGTCCGACACCAGGGTTGGACTGAAGCTTTCTTT. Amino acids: CSVRHQGWTEAFF.

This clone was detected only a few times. The CDR3 here is CASSVRPTYEQYF. As DNA, the CDR3 is TGTGCCAGCAGTGTGCGGCCTACCTACGAGCAGTACTTC. V gene TRBV27 combines with J gene TRBJ2-7; no clear D. This CDR3 spans 13 amino acids. Trimming cost V 5 bases and J 2 bases, with 10 bases left between them. Germline V CDR1 and CDR2: MNHEY, SMNVEV (reference sequence).

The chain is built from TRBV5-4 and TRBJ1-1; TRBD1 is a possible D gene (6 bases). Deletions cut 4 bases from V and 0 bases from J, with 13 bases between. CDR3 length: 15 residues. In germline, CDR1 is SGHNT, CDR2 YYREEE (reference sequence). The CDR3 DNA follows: TGTGCCAGCAGCCCGACAGGATCGATGAACACTGAAGCTTTCTTT. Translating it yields CASSPTGSMNTEAFF.

The CDR3 DNA reads TGTGCCTGGAGTGTAGGAACAGCCGTTAGAGCTAACTATGGCTACACCTTC. Amino acid sequence: CAWSVGTAVRANYGYTF. This chain uses TRBV30 with TRBJ1-2; D remains unclear. The CDR3 has 17 residues. Germline CDR1 is GTSNPN and CDR2 is SVGIG (reference sequence). Trimming removed 0 bases at V and 0 bases at J, with 17 bases between. The whole variable domain, filled in from reference TRBV30 and TRBJ1-2, reads SQTIHQWPATLVQPVGSPLSLECTVEGTSNPNLYWYRQAAGRGLQLLFYSVGIGQISSEVPQNLSASRPQDRQFILSSKKLLLSDSGFYLCAWSVGTAVRANYGYTFGSGTRLTVV.

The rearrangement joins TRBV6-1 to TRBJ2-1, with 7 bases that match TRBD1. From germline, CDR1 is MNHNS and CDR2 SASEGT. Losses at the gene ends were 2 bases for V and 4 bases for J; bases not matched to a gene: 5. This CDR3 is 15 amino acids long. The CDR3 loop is CASSETDRDYNEQFF. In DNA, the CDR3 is TGTGCCAGCAGTGAAACCGACAGGGATTACAATGAGCAGTTCTTC.

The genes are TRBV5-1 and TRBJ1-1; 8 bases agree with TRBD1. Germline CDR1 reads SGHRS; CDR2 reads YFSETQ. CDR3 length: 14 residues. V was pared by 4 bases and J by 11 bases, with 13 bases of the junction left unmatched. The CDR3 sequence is CASSTRIQGAPAFF. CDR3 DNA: TGCGCCAGCAGCACGAGAATCCAGGGGGCGCCCGCTTTCTTT. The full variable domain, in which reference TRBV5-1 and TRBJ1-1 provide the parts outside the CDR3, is KAGVTQTPRYLIKTRGQQVTLSCSPISGHRSVSWYQQTPGQGLQFLFEYFSETQRNKGNFPGRFSGRQFSNSRSEMNVSTLELGDSALYLCASSTRIQGAPAFFGQGTRLTVV.

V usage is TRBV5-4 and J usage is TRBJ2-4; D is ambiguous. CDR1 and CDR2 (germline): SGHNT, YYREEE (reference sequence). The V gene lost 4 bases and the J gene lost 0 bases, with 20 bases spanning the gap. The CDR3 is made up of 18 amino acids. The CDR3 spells CASSKQKQLILAKNIQYF. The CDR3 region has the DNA TGTGCCAGCAGCAAGCAGAAACAGTTGATTTTAGCCAAAAACATTCAGTACTTC. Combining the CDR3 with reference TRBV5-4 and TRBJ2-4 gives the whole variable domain ETGVTQSPTHLIKTRGQQVTLRCSSQSGHNTVSWYQQALGQGPQFIFQYYREEENGRGNFPPRFSGLQFPNYSSELNVNALELDDSALYLCASSKQKQLILAKNIQYFGAGTRLSVL.

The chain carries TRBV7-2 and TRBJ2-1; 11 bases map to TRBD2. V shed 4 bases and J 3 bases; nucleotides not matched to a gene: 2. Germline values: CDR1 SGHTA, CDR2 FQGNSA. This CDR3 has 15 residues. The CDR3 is CASSSGTSGYNEQFF. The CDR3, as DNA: TGTGCCAGCAGCTCCGGGACTAGCGGCTACAATGAGCAGTTCTTC.

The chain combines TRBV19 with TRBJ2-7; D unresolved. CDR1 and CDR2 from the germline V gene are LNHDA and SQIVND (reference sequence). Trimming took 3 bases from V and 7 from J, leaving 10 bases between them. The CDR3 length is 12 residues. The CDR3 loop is CASSIIGEEQYF. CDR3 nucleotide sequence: TGTGCCAGTAGTATTATCGGAGAGGAGCAGTACTTC. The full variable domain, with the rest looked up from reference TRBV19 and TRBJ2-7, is DGGITQSPKYLFRKEGQNVTLSCEQNLNHDAMYWYRQDPGQGLRLIYYSQIVNDFQKGDIAEGYSVSREKKESFPLTVTSAQKNPTAFYLCASSIIGEEQYFGPGTRLTVT.

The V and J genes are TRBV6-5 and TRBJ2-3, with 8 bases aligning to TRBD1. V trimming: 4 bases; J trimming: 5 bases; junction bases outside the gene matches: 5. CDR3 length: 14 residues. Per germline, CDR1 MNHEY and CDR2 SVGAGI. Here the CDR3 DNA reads TGTGCCAGCAGTTTTCGGACAGGGAAAGATACGCAGTATTTT. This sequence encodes CASSFRTGKDTQYF.

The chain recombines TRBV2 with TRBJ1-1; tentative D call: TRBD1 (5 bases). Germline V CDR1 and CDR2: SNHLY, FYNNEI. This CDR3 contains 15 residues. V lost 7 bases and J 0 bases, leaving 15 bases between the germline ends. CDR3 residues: CASNTGAAMNTEAFF. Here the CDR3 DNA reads TGTGCCAGCAACACAGGTGCAGCGATGAACACTGAAGCTTTCTTT. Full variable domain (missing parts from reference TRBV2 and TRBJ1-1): EPEVTQTPSHQVTQMGQEVILRCVPISNHLYFYWYRQILGQKVEFLVSFYNNEISEKSEIFDDQFSVERPDGSNFTLKIRSTKLEDSAMYFCASNTGAAMNTEAFFGQGTRLTVV.

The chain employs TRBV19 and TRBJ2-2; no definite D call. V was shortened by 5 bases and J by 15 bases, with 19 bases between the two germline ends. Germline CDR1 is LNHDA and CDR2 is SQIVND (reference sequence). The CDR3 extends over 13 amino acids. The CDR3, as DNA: TGTGCCAGTAGTCACAATCATGATTTGGTTATGTTTTTT. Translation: CASSHNHDLVMFF.